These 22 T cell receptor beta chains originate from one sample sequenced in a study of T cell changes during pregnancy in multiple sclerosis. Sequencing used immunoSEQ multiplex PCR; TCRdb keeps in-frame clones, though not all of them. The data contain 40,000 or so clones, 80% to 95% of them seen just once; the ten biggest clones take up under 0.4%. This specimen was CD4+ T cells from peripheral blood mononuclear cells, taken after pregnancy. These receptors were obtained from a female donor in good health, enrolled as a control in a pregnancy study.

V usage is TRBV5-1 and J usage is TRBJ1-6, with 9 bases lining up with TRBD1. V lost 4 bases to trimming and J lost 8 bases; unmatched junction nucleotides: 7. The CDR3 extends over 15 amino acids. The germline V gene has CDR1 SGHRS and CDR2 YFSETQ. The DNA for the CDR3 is TGCGCCAGCAGCCACAGGGGGCCAGGAGATTCACCCCTCCACTTT. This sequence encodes CASSHRGPGDSPLHF.

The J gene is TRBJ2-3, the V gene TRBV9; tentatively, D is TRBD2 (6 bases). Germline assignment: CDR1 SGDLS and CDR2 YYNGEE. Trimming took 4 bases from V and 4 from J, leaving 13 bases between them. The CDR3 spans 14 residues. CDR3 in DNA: TGTGCCAGCAGCCCCGAGGCGGGGCCAGATACGCAGTATTTT. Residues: CASSPEAGPDTQYF.

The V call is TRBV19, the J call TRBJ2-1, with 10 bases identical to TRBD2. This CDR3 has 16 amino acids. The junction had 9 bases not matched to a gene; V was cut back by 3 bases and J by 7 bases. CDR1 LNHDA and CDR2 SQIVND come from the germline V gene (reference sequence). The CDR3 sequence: CASSIRGLAGENEQFF. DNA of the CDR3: TGTGCCAGTAGTATTCGAGGCCTAGCGGGAGAGAATGAGCAGTTCTTC.

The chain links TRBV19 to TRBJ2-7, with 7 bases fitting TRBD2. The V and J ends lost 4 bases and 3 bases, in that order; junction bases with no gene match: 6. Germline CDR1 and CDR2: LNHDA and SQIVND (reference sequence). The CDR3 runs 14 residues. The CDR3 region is CASSRPGGNYEQYF. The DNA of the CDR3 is TGTGCCAGTAGTAGACCCGGGGGGAACTACGAGCAGTACTTC.

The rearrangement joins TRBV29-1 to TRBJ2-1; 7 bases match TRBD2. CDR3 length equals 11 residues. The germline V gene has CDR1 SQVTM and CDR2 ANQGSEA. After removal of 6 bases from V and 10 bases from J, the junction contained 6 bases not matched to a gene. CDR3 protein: CSVAGGGEQFF. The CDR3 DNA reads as TGCAGCGTGGCCGGGGGAGGGGAGCAGTTCTTC.

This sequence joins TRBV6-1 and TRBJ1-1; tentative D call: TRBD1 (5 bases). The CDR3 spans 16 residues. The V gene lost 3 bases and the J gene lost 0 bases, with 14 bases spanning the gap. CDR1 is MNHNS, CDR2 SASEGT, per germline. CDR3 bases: TGTGCCAGCAGTGATGCAGGGAGGTTGGTGAACACTGAAGCTTTCTTT. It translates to CASSDAGRLVNTEAFF.

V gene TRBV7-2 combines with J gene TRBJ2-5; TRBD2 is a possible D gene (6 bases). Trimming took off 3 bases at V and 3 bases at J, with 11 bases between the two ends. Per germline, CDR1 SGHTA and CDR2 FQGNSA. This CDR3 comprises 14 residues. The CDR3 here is CASSLGGNKETQYF. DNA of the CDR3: TGTGCCAGCAGCTTGGGGGGAAATAAAGAGACCCAGTACTTC.

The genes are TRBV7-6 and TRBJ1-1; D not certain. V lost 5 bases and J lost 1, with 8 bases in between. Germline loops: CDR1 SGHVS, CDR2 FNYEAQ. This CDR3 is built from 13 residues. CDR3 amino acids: CASSLDTNTEAFF. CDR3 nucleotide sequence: TGTGCCAGCAGCCTAGACACGAACACTGAAGCTTTCTTT.

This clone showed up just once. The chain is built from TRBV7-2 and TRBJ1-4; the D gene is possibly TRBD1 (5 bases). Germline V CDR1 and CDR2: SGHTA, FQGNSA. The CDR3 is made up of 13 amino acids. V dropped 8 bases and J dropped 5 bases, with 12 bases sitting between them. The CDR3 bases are TGTGCCAGCCTCGCGGGGCCAAATGAAAAACTGTTTTTT. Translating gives CASLAGPNEKLFF.

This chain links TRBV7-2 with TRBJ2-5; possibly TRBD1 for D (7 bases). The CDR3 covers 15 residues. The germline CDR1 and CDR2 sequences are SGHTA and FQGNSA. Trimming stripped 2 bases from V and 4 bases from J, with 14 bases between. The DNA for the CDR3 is TGTGCCAGCAGCTTACTCAGGGGGGTTTCAGAGACCCAGTACTTC. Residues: CASSLLRGVSETQYF.

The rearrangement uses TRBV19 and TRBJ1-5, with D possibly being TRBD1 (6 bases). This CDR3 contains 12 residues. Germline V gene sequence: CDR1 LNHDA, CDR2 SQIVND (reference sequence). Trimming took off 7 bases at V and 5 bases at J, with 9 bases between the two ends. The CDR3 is CASKYRDQPQHF. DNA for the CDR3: TGTGCCAGTAAGTACAGGGATCAGCCCCAGCATTTT.

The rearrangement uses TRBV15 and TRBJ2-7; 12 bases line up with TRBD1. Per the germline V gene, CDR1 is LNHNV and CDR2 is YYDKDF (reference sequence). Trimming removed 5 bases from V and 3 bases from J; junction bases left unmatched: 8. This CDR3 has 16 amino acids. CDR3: CATSATGTGGGYEQYF. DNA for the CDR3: TGTGCCACCAGCGCTACCGGGACAGGGGGCGGCTACGAGCAGTACTTC.

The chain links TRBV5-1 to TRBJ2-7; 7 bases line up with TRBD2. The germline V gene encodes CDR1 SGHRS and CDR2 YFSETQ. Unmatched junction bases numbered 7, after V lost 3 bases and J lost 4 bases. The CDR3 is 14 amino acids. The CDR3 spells CASSWGQGGYEQYF. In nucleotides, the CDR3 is TGCGCCAGCAGCTGGGGCCAGGGAGGGTACGAGCAGTACTTC.

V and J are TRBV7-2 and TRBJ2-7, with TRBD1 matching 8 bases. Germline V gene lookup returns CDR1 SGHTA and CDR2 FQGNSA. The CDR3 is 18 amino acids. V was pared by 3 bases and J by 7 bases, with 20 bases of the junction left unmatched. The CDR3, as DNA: TGTGCCAGCAGCTTCCAACGAGACCGGTGGCAGGGGGCCGGGGAGCAGTACTTC. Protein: CASSFQRDRWQGAGEQYF.

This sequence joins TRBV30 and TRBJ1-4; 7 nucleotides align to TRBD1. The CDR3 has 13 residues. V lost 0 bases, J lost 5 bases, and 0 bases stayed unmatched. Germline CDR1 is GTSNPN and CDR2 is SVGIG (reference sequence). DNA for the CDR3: TGTGCCTGGAGTGTACAGGGGAATGAAAAACTGTTTTTT. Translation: CAWSVQGNEKLFF.

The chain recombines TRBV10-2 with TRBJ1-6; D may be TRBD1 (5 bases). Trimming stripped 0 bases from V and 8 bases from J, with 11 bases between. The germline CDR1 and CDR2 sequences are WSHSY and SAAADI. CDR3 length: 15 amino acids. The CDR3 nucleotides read TGCGCCAGCAGTGAGTCGGGGGGTAGAGATTCACCCCTCCACTTT. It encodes CASSESGGRDSPLHF.

This CDR3 reads CASTSGLEEPEAFF. The CDR3 region has the DNA TGTGCCAGCACCTCGGGTCTTGAGGAGCCTGAAGCTTTCTTT. The rearrangement links TRBV6-6 to TRBJ1-1; D gene ambiguous. Germline V gives CDR1 MNHNY, CDR2 SVGAGI (reference sequence). The CDR3 extends over 14 amino acids. Trimming left V 7 bases short and J 6 bases short, with 18 bases between.

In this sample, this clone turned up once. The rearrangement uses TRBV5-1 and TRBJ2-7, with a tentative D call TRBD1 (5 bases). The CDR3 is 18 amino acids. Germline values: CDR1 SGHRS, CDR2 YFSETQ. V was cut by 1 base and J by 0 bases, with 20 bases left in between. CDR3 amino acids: CASSLRKVGRTDSYEQYF. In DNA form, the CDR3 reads TGCGCCAGCAGCTTGAGAAAGGTGGGGCGGACGGACTCCTACGAGCAGTACTTC.

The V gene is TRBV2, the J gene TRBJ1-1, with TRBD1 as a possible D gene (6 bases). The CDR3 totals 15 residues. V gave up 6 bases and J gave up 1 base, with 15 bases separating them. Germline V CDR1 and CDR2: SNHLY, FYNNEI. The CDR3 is CASRGFQGRNTEAFF. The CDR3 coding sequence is TGTGCCAGCAGGGGATTTCAGGGGCGGAACACTGAAGCTTTCTTT.

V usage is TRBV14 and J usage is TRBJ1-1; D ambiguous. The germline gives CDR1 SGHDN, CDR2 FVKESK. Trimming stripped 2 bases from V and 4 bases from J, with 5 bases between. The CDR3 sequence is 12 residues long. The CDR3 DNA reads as TGTGCCAGCAGCCAATCGGGCACTGAAGCTTTCTTT. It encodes CASSQSGTEAFF. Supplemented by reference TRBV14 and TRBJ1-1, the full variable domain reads EAGVTQFPSHSVIEKGQTVTLRCDPISGHDNLYWYRRVMGKEIKFLLHFVKESKQDESGMPNNRFLAERTGGTYSTLKVQPAELEDSGVYFCASSQSGTEAFFGQGTRLTVV.

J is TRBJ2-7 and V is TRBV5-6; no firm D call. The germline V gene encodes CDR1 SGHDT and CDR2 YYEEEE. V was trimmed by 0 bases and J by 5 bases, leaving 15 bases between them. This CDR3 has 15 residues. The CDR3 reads CASSLVGGRSHEQYF. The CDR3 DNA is TGTGCCAGCAGCTTGGTAGGTGGCAGGTCCCACGAGCAGTACTTC.

The CDR3: CASSQDLPGGGTDTQYF. The CDR3 DNA reads as TGCGCCAGCAGCCAAGATCTTCCGGGTGGCGGGACAGATACGCAGTATTTT. This chain links TRBV4-1 with TRBJ2-3, with a possible D match to TRBD2 (5 bases). This CDR3 is built from 17 residues. Trimming shortened V by 0 bases and J by 3 bases, and 16 bases separated the two germline ends. Per the germline V gene, CDR1 is MGHRA and CDR2 is YSYEKL.